This passage covers 7 T cell receptor beta chains from one sample sequenced in a study of technical replicates of blood from a handful of donors (dated by TCRdb to between 2016 and 2019). The library was produced with the immunoSEQ multiplex PCR assay. The table comes from immuneACCESS by way of TCRdb, which keeps in-frame sequences with V and J called. Part of the clones is missing from these tables; in studies checked, under half for an unresolved V gene and the rest for unknown reasons. This sample has 60,000 to 85,000 clones in its table, and over 85% of those were observed once. The ten largest clones take up over 0.35% of the sample. Sequencing used T cells isolated from PBMCs. The receptors were gathered from a human donor in good health.

This clone was observed once. The chain combines TRBV6-5 with TRBJ2-5; 9 bases align to TRBD2. Trimming removed 8 bases from V and 3 bases from J; junction bases left unmatched: 7. Germline lookup yields CDR1 MNHEY and CDR2 SVGAGI. The CDR3 contains 14 residues. The DNA for the CDR3 is TGTGCCAGCGGGTTCCGACTAGCGGAAGAGACCCAGTACTTC. It codes for CASGFRLAEETQYF.

This clone was observed a handful of times. V gene TRBV30 combines with J gene TRBJ1-1; perhaps TRBD1 as D (5 bases). Germline V gene data show CDR1 as GTSNPN and CDR2 as SVGIG (reference sequence). The CDR3 contains 14 residues. The V end was cut by 0 bases, the J end by 5 bases, with 13 bases between. This CDR3 reads CAWSVRGRVTEAFF. The CDR3 nucleotides are TGTGCCTGGAGTGTAAGGGGCAGGGTGACTGAAGCTTTCTTT.

The rearrangement joins TRBV6-1 to TRBJ2-7; 7 bases are shared with TRBD1. CDR3 length: 15 residues. Germline V gene data show CDR1 as MNHNS and CDR2 as SASEGT. V gave up 4 bases and J gave up 0 bases; unmatched junction bases: 6. The CDR3 sequence is CASSVGTVSSYEQYF. CDR3 DNA sequence: TGTGCCAGCAGTGTTGGGACAGTTTCCTCCTACGAGCAGTACTTC.

This clone was recorded once. The rearrangement links TRBV5-4 to TRBJ1-1; D is uncertain. The CDR3 runs to 14 residues. CDR1 and CDR2 (germline): SGHNT, YYREEE (reference sequence). The V end lost 4 bases, the J end lost 5 bases, and 15 bases lay between the germline ends. CDR3 protein: CASSLGGLGTEAFF. CDR3 in DNA: TGTGCCAGCAGCCTCGGAGGCCTAGGAACTGAAGCTTTCTTT.

The DNA of the CDR3 is TGTGCCAGCAGCCCCGGTTACTCTGGAAACACCATATATTTT. This encodes CASSPGYSGNTIYF. This sequence joins TRBV7-9 and TRBJ1-3; D remains ambiguous. With 5 bases removed from V and 0 bases from J, the gap between germline ends came to 8 bases. CDR1 is SEHNR and CDR2 is FQNEAQ in the germline V gene (reference sequence). The CDR3 is 14 amino acids.

For the CDR3, the DNA is TGCAGCGTTGAAGCCGGGACAGTTTATTACGAGCAGTACTTC. Residues: CSVEAGTVYYEQYF. This chain connects TRBV29-1 to TRBJ2-7; 7 bases map to TRBD1. The CDR3 consists of 14 residues. Germline trimming cut 1 base from V and 4 bases from J; bases unmatched to any gene: 7. Germline loops: CDR1 SQVTM, CDR2 ANQGSEA.

This chain joins TRBV28 and TRBJ2-7; D possibly corresponds to TRBD1 (6 bases). Germline V gene lookup returns CDR1 MDHEN and CDR2 SYDVKM. Trimming cost V 5 bases and J 2 bases, with 19 bases left between them. This CDR3 is built from 16 residues. CDR3 sequence (DNA): TGTGCCAGCAGTAAACTATTCACAGGGAGCGCCTACGAGCAGTACTTC. It codes for CASSKLFTGSAYEQYF.